This T cell receptor beta chain was recovered during a study of shared clonotypes between healthy human individuals (dated by TCRdb to about 2020). As for the study more broadly: The cohort comprised a couple of women and a few men aged 18 to 49 years. For each donor, CD4 naive and CD4 memory were each run on three plates, CD8 naive on two plates, and CD8 memory on one plate. Each donor's leukapheresis produced roughly between roughly 0.94 and 9.5 billion PBMCs. To estimate repertoire size and how much clonotype sharing occurs between individuals, the study deeply sequenced the blood TCR repertoires of about 5 healthy adults. Libraries were prepared and TCR repertoires were sequenced by different laboratories using diverse techniques, in order to increase sequencing depth and limit assay-specific biases.

Using the deep immunoSEQ assay, TCR CDR3 regions were amplified from genomic DNA by multiplex PCR. For each cell subset, the extracted genomic DNA was distributed evenly across all wells of several immunoSEQ 96-well plates, and each plate served as one replicate. Each replicate PCR for sorted subsets received about 0.2 ug genomic DNA, equal to about 30,000 T cell genomes. The purified libraries were quantified using a Qubit 3.0 fluorometer, sized with a Bioanalyzer 2100, and then quantified again using the KAPA Library Quantification kit. A separate single-read 150-cycle Illumina NextSeq 550 flow cell was used to sequence each immunoSEQ 96-well plate. Regarding the original processing steps: Because the immunoSEQ output held only junctional sequences and lacked quality scores, the filtering could not match the filtering applied to full-length reads. To assign V/J genes and CDR3, sequences were annotated using PyIR, a Python wrapper for IgBLAST v1.9, with IMGT germline references. Reads with weak V/J assignments (E-value above 1e-6), missing CDR3, stop codons, out-of-frame junctions, or ambiguous translated residues were removed. V3J clonotypes were defined as sequences sharing the same inferred V gene, J gene, and CDR3 amino acid sequence. Percentage overlap between repertoires was calculated by dividing the number of shared unique clonotypes by the size of the smaller repertoire. Three approaches were used to assess repertoire richness: RTK rarefaction, the Chao1 estimator, and Recon v2.1 estimates of unobserved clonotypes. For all TCRbeta clonotypes obtained by the gDNA method from a few donors, generation probabilities were computed with OLGA. TCRdb stores this immuneACCESS table with in-frame sequences only. Part of the clones is absent; in the studies checked, under half of the shortfall reflects unresolved V genes, and no reason is known for the rest. The D gene and trimming were derived from the DNA, and the V and J assignments and clone size from that table. In all, the sample holds millions of clones, and approximately 94% of those were seen once. The ten largest clones represent over 1.5% of the sample.

Study-wide conclusions, independent of this receptor: Naive subsets generally had larger estimated clonotype richness than memory subsets. Pairwise subsampling led to the expectation that sequencing depth would affect the degree of clonotype sharing among donors. The genetic and exposure-history diversity represented was limited by the small number of donors. Only blood was sampled, and tissue TCR repertoires likely differ from those in blood. Incomplete sequencing was indicated by rarefaction of sorted-subset datasets, despite the large sequencing depth. Compared with non-shared clonotypes, the clonotypes found in all four sorted-subset donors had higher generation probabilities. Across four donors, approximately 4.9% of naive CD4, around 3.3% of naive CD8, about 2.3% of memory CD4, and 0.3% to 0.45% of memory CD8 clonotypes were shared.

CD8 naive samples were obtained by positive selection for CCR7 among CD45RO-negative cells, yielding a CD45RA+CCR7+ population from which TemRA cells were excluded. The donors were healthy, HIV-negative adults who had no recently reported acute infections or vaccinations. Every donor was a Caucasian adult residing in Nashville, Tennessee, USA. Blood was collected by leukapheresis, and PBMCs were isolated by Ficoll-Histopaque density gradient centrifugation and then cryopreserved in liquid nitrogen vapor phase. Purity and quantity of every magnetically sorted T cell population were checked by analytical flow cytometry. Genomic DNA was isolated from each sorted fraction and quantified by UV absorbance on a Nanodrop 2000c. Concerning this clone: The antigen it binds to is not known. Base-call qualities are not available, and no considerably larger clone is one nucleotide away.

Input material: naive CD8+ T cells from PBMCs. This specimen's cell subset or site label, interpreted: CD45RA+CCR7+. The TCR was taken from a young man in good health. Some clones in this sample may be carry-over from other donors' samples.

The DNA sequence is as follows: TGTGCCAGCAGCTCCCGGGACCCCAACCAAGAGACCCAGTACTTC. It encodes CASSSRDPNQETQYF. Recombination connected TRBV7-9 to TRBJ2-5; the D gene may be TRBD1 or TRBD2, since each aligns over 5 bases. Trimming removed 4 bases from V and 0 bases from J, leaving 12 bases between the germline ends. The germline V gene (reference sequence) yields SEHNR for CDR1 and FQNEAQ for CDR2. Inclusive of the bounding cysteine and phenylalanine, the CDR3 is 15 residues long. Only the CDR3 DNA stays, 45 bases, in frame from base 1.